A selection of T cell receptor beta chains follows, all from one sample in a study of cytomegalovirus exposure and HLA in healthy donors. Repertoires were generated with immunoSEQ multiplex PCR, while TCRdb's copy carries only in-frame clones and drops some. The sample includes around 91,000 clones, over 65% of them seen just once. The sequenced material came from PBMCs. The source of these receptors is a middle-aged woman in good health and CMV-seropositive. Both conserved end residues are part of each CDR3.

J: TRBJ1-1; V: TRBV19; CDR3: CASRTGRGNTEAFF
J: TRBJ2-4; V: TRBV19; CDR3: CASSIASQGGAKNIQYF
J: TRBJ1-5; V: TRBV27; CDR3: CARGFYNQPQHF
J: TRBJ2-1; V: TRBV4-3; CDR3: CASSQEKTGVHEQFF
J: TRBJ2-2; V: TRBV10-3; CDR3: CAISQKGLGNTGELFF
J: TRBJ1-5; V: TRBV4-3; CDR3: CASSPEAGNNQPQHF
J: TRBJ2-1; V: TRBV28; CDR3: CASSRLAGDMNGQFF
J: TRBJ2-6; V: TRBV18; CDR3: CASSEPGQGSLRANVLTF
J: TRBJ2-7; V: TRBV7-6; CDR3: CASSFDSFYEQYF
J: TRBJ2-5; V: TRBV5-6; CDR3: CASSLLASWETQYF
J: NA; V: TRBV5-6; CDR3: CASSYDRGSYEQYF
J: TRBJ2-7; V: TRBV4-3; CDR3: CASSQASVGASYEQYF
J: TRBJ2-3; V: TRBV9; CDR3: CASSFLPGNTQYF
J: TRBJ1-5; V: TRBV28; CDR3: CASTGIYGNQPQHF
J: TRBJ1-1; V: TRBV4-2; CDR3: CASSQDLLNTEAFF
J: TRBJ2-1; V: TRBV19; CDR3: CASRTGLAGYNEQFF
J: TRBJ2-1; V: TRBV15; CDR3: CATSTDDGGLADSSYNEQFF
J: TRBJ2-3; V: TRBV4-1; CDR3: CASSLTSAGDGDTQYF
J: TRBJ2-1; V: TRBV7-2; CDR3: CASSLAAGANEQFF
J: TRBJ1-1; V: TRBV5-8; CDR3: CASSLPRANTEALF
J: TRBJ2-7; V: TRBV30; CDR3: CAWSRSRGPGEQYF
J: TRBJ2-2; V: TRBV7-6; CDR3: CASSLNDGLAGRTPGELFF
J: TRBJ1-1; V: TRBV5-1; CDR3: CASSRDRDSFGTEAFF
J: TRBJ1-1; V: TRBV29-1; CDR3: CSASEGVKTEAFF
J: TRBJ1-4; V: TRBV15; CDR3: CATSRDVEGVGEKLFF
J: TRBJ2-7; V: TRBV4-1; CDR3: CASSHNYEQYF
J: TRBJ2-7; V: TRBV11-2; CDR3: CASRLDGTSGIYEQYF
J: TRBJ1-5; V: TRBV6-6; CDR3: CASSSLGGTPQHF
J: TRBJ2-7; V: TRBV15; CDR3: CATRPMGQYEQYF
J: TRBJ2-2; V: TRBV4-1; CDR3: CASSHGTDSLNTGELFF
J: TRBJ2-7; V: TRBV14; CDR3: CASSQAGGSSYEQYF
J: TRBJ2-1; V: TRBV29-1; CDR3: CSVERTSGFDEQFF
J: TRBJ1-5; V: TRBV2; CDR3: CASSELPQTNQPQHF
J: TRBJ2-1; V: TRBV14; CDR3: CASSQDLGLAGNEQFF
J: TRBJ1-2; V: TRBV5-1; CDR3: CARGQGDGYTF
J: TRBJ2-5; V: TRBV2; CDR3: CASSTTSGGVGTQYF
J: NA; V: TRBV7-2; CDR3: CASSFGTASYEQYF
J: TRBJ2-7; V: TRBV19; CDR3: CASSNRADEQYF
J: TRBJ2-7; V: TRBV29-1; CDR3: CSVKKTSGSYEQYF
J: TRBJ2-2; V: TRBV7-9; CDR3: CASSYSGRDTGELFF
J: TRBJ1-3; V: TRBV10-3; CDR3: CAISEYGLQSSGNTIYF
J: TRBJ2-5; V: TRBV7-9; CDR3: CASSPMAGTSNTQYF
J: TRBJ2-3; V: TRBV7-2; CDR3: CASSPGLAGGDTQYF
J: TRBJ2-7; V: TRBV27; CDR3: CASRGSGQGSYEQYF
J: TRBJ2-7; V: TRBV9; CDR3: CASSVASAEPTYEQYF
J: TRBJ1-1; V: TRBV28; CDR3: CASSLQWQAFF
J: TRBJ2-5; V: TRBV28; CDR3: CASSFQGGQETQYF
J: TRBJ2-5; V: TRBV4-3; CDR3: CASSQDGQGVQETQYF
J: TRBJ2-5; V: TRBV11-3; CDR3: CASSQGGQETQYF
J: TRBJ2-5; V: TRBV27; CDR3: CASGGVAGTSGETQYF
J: TRBJ2-7; V: TRBV19; CDR3: CASSFTSGSLYEQYF
J: TRBJ2-6; V: TRBV9; CDR3: CASEGTFGANVLTF
J: TRBJ2-3; V: TRBV9; CDR3: CASSGGWRYDTDTQYF
J: TRBJ2-7; V: TRBV7-9; CDR3: CASSPLGGGKYEQYF
J: TRBJ2-5; V: TRBV19; CDR3: CASSKRGLPQETQYF
J: TRBJ2-2; V: TRBV25-1; CDR3: CASMTPQSTGELFF
J: TRBJ2-7; V: TRBV6-1; CDR3: CTTRGENYEQYF
J: TRBJ2-7; V: TRBV11-2; CDR3: CASSSTSGPSYEQYF
J: TRBJ2-5; V: TRBV2; CDR3: CASSTQVETQYF